The clone carrying this T cell receptor beta chain was seen only once. Its antigen is undetermined. All donors were Caucasian adults living in Nashville, Tennessee. Combination of CD45RO+ cells with CCR7-negative CD45RA+ TemRA cells was used for CD8 memory. The sample originates from a study of shared clonotypes between healthy human individuals. Study information: Donors had three CD4 naive, three CD4 memory, two CD8 naive and one CD8 memory plate apiece.

Whole-study findings and limits: An anticipated effect of sequencing depth on clonotype sharing among donors was recognized.

This CDR3 has 12 amino acids. Trimming removed 4 bases from V and 2 bases from J, with 6 bases in between. Germline-derived CDR1 and CDR2 are LGHNA and YNFKEQ. This table comes from immunoSEQ multiplex PCR, and its TCRdb copy is limited to in-frame clones, with some not included. The table has 95,000 to 120,000 clones, about 62% seen once; the top ten hold 20% to 25%. This chain joins TRBV4-2 and TRBJ2-7; D might be TRBD1 (6 bases). This receptor was taken from a woman aged 30 to 39 in good health. The sequencing sample was made of memory CD8+ T cells sorted from blood. The subset is: CD45RO+ cells pooled with CCR7-negative TemRA cells. In DNA, the CDR3 is TGTGCCAGCAGCCGGGGGCCCTACGAGCAGTACTTC. Translated, it gives CASSRGPYEQYF.